This T cell receptor beta chain was identified during a study of T cell changes during pregnancy in multiple sclerosis. Libraries were prepared by immunoSEQ multiplex PCR; TCRdb keeps only in-frame clonotypes and omits some of them. The sample contains some 60,000 clones, roughly 92% of which appear only once. In germline, CDR1 is MNHEY, CDR2 SMNVEV (reference sequence). CDR3 length: 14 amino acids. V was clipped by 4 bases and J by 0 bases, with 9 bases between them. This chain links TRBV27 with TRBJ2-5; D is uncertain. The specimen was peripheral blood, collected in the first trimester of pregnancy. This TCR was sampled from a female donor with multiple sclerosis, enrolled in a pregnancy study. The CDR3 region has the DNA TGTGCCAGCAGTTCAACATGGTACCAAGAGACCCAGTACTTC. Residues: CASSSTWYQETQYF.